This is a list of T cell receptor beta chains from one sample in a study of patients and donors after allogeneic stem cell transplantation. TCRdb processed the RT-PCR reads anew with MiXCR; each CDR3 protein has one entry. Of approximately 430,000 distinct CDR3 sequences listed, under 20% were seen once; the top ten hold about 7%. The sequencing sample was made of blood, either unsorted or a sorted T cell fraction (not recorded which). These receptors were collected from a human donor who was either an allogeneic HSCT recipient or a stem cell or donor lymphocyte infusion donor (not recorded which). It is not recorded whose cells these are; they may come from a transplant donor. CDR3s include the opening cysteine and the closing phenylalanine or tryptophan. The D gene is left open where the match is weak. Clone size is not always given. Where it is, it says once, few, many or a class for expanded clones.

cdr3_nt: TGTGCCAGCAGCCCCTTTAAGGGGAGCCTACGCTCCTACGAGCAGTACTTC
cdr3_aa: CASSPFKGSLRSYEQYF
clone_size: .
v_call: TRBV7-3
j_call: TRBJ2-7
d_call: .

cdr3_nt: TGTGCCAGCAGTGAATTACTCAGGGGGCTGGTGGAGACCCAGTACTTC
cdr3_aa: CASSELLRGLVETQYF
clone_size: few
v_call: TRBV25-1
j_call: TRBJ2-5
d_call: TRBD1

cdr3_nt: TGTGCCAGCAGTTTATTCAAGGGGACCCATGAAAAACTGTTTTTT
cdr3_aa: CASSLFKGTHEKLFF
clone_size: many
v_call: TRBV27
j_call: TRBJ1-4
d_call: .

cdr3_nt: TGTGCCAGCAGCACTGGGGCTAGCGGGGGATACACAGATACGCAGTATTTT
cdr3_aa: CASSTGASGGYTDTQYF
clone_size: few
v_call: TRBV4-2
j_call: TRBJ2-3
d_call: TRBD2

cdr3_nt: TGTGCCAGCTCGGCAGCGGGAGGGCATCCCTACGAGCAGTACTTC
cdr3_aa: CASSAAGGHPYEQYF
clone_size: few
v_call: TRBV18
j_call: TRBJ2-7
d_call: TRBD2

cdr3_nt: TGTGCCAGCAGCTCCGGACTAGCGGCCACAGATACGCAGTATTTT
cdr3_aa: CASSSGLAATDTQYF
clone_size: .
v_call: TRBV11-2
j_call: TRBJ2-3
d_call: TRBD2

cdr3_nt: TGTTCCAGCAGTTACTCGACAGGGTTGAAACTGTTTTTT
cdr3_aa: CSSSYSTGLKLFF
clone_size: .
v_call: TRBV6-5
j_call: TRBJ1-4
d_call: TRBD1

cdr3_nt: TGCAGTGCTCCCCGGGACAGAAACACTGAAGCTTTCTTT
cdr3_aa: CSAPRDRNTEAFF
clone_size: .
v_call: TRBV20-1
j_call: TRBJ1-1
d_call: TRBD1

cdr3_nt: TGTGCCAGCAGCCAAGTCTTTCGGGAGAAATCGGATACGCAGTATTTT
cdr3_aa: CASSQVFREKSDTQYF
clone_size: few
v_call: TRBV3-1
j_call: TRBJ2-3
d_call: .

cdr3_nt: TGCAGTGCTAGCGGGGCAGGGTCAAATGAAAAACTGTTTTTT
cdr3_aa: CSASGAGSNEKLFF
clone_size: many
v_call: TRBV20-1
j_call: TRBJ1-4
d_call: .

cdr3_nt: TGTGCCAGCAGTCCCCCCCCGGGGCGCAGGGAGGACACTGAAGCTTTCTTT
cdr3_aa: CASSPPPGRREDTEAFF
clone_size: many
v_call: TRBV12-3/TRBV12-4
j_call: TRBJ1-1
d_call: .

cdr3_nt: TGTGCCTGGAGTGGGACAGGCTTTAACTCTGGAAACACCATATATTTT
cdr3_aa: CAWSGTGFNSGNTIYF
clone_size: .
v_call: TRBV30
j_call: TRBJ1-3
d_call: TRBD1

cdr3_nt: TGTGCCAGCAGTTCTCTAGCGGGGACCGGGGAGCTGTTTTTT
cdr3_aa: CASSSLAGTGELFF
clone_size: many
v_call: TRBV12-3/TRBV12-4
j_call: TRBJ2-2
d_call: TRBD2

cdr3_nt: TGTGCCAGCAATGGCAGACCAGATACGCAGTATTTT
cdr3_aa: CASNGRPDTQYF
clone_size: .
v_call: TRBV6-1
j_call: TRBJ2-3
d_call: .

cdr3_nt: TGTGCCACCAGCAGAGAATCAGTCTATGGCTACACCTTC
cdr3_aa: CATSRESVYGYTF
clone_size: many
v_call: TRBV15
j_call: TRBJ1-2
d_call: .

cdr3_nt: TGCAGCGTTGAGCCCATCGGGCAGCGAGGGTACGAGCAGTACTTC
cdr3_aa: CSVEPIGQRGYEQYF
clone_size: few
v_call: TRBV29-1
j_call: TRBJ2-7
d_call: .

cdr3_nt: TGTGCCAGCAGCTCGACTAGCGGGAGCTCCGAGCAGTACTTC
cdr3_aa: CASSSTSGSSEQYF
clone_size: .
v_call: TRBV7-3
j_call: TRBJ2-7
d_call: TRBD2

cdr3_nt: TGTGCCAGCAGCCCCCACCTAGGGGCAGCCAAAGGGATAAACACCGGGGAGCTGTTTTTT
cdr3_aa: CASSPHLGAAKGINTGELFF
clone_size: .
v_call: TRBV9
j_call: TRBJ2-2
d_call: .

cdr3_nt: TGCAGCGTAATGCAAGGGGGGCCCGCCACAGATACGCAGTATTTT
cdr3_aa: CSVMQGGPATDTQYF
clone_size: .
v_call: TRBV29-1
j_call: TRBJ2-3
d_call: .

cdr3_nt: TGCAGTTTTTCCCCCACCGGGACAGGCTCCAATCAGCCCCAGCATTTT
cdr3_aa: CSFSPTGTGSNQPQHF
clone_size: .
v_call: TRBV20-1
j_call: TRBJ1-5
d_call: TRBD1

cdr3_nt: TGTGCCAGCAGCTTAGTCCAGGGGTTCTCCTACGAGCAGTACTTC
cdr3_aa: CASSLVQGFSYEQYF
clone_size: .
v_call: TRBV7-2
j_call: TRBJ2-7
d_call: .

cdr3_nt: TGTGCCAGCAGTGTAAGGGGCTGGCTAGCGGGAGCCCCCTCCTACAATGAGCAGTTCTTC
cdr3_aa: CASSVRGWLAGAPSYNEQFF
clone_size: .
v_call: TRBV7-3
j_call: TRBJ2-1
d_call: TRBD2

cdr3_nt: TGTGCCAGCAGCCGTAACGGCAAGACTAGCGGATCCTACGAGCAGTACTTC
cdr3_aa: CASSRNGKTSGSYEQYF
clone_size: few
v_call: TRBV7-9
j_call: TRBJ2-7
d_call: TRBD2

cdr3_nt: TGTGCCAGCAGCGATCACAATGAGCAGTTCTTC
cdr3_aa: CASSDHNEQFF
clone_size: .
v_call: TRBV9
j_call: TRBJ2-1
d_call: .

cdr3_nt: TGCAGTGCTAGAGTTGGAGGTCAGAGAGGTTACGAGCAGTACTTC
cdr3_aa: CSARVGGQRGYEQYF
clone_size: .
v_call: TRBV20-1
j_call: TRBJ2-7
d_call: .

cdr3_nt: TGTGCCAGCTCGGAGGTCCGGGACACCCGAAATGAAAAACTGTTTTTT
cdr3_aa: CASSEVRDTRNEKLFF
clone_size: .
v_call: TRBV18
j_call: TRBJ1-4
d_call: .

cdr3_nt: TGTGCCACCAGTTACTTAAAGGGGACAGTCTCCTACGAGCAGTACTTC
cdr3_aa: CATSYLKGTVSYEQYF
clone_size: .
v_call: TRBV6-5
j_call: TRBJ2-7
d_call: TRBD1